This T cell receptor (beta chain) comes out of a study of CD8+ T cells in alopecia areata. Study-wide background: The percentage of affected scalp area served as the score of severity for treated patients. Findings and caveats of the study: Expanded CD8+ clones among the top 100, and scalp clonality, were significantly decreased by tofacitinib.

This CDR3 is built from 17 residues. The germline V gene encodes CDR1 SSHAT and CDR2 FNYEAQ (reference sequence). Extraction of RNA preceded its reverse transcription into cDNA, which served as the sequencing template. Sequencing was performed with immunoSEQ multiplex PCR; in TCRdb, only in-frame clones are kept and a portion is missing. The table shows 110,000 to 150,000 clones, with roughly four fifths occurring only once. Comments on this clone: Its cognate antigen is unknown. The junction differs from germline at one of its ends, possibly a read error.

The treatment denotes: oral pan-JAK inhibitor, 5-10 mg twice daily. This TCR came from a human donor with alopecia areata. Specimen: CD8+ T cells sorted from blood, collected at week 4, from a patient treated with tofacitinib. The chain joins TRBV7-7 to TRBJ2-1, with TRBD2 matching 16 bases. CDR3 sequence: CASSPGTSGGAYNEQFF. In nucleotides, the CDR3 is TGTGCTAGCAGCCCGGGGACTAGCGGGGGGGCTTACAATGAGCAGTTCTTC.